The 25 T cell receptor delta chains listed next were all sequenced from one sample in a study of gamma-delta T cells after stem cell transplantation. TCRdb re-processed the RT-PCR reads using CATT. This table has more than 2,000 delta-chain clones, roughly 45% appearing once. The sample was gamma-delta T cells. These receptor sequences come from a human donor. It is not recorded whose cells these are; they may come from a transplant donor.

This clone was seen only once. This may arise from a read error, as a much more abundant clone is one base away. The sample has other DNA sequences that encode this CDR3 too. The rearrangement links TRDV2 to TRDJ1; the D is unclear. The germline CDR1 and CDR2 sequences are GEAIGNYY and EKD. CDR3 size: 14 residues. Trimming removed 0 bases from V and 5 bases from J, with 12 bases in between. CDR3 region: CACDTVGVADKLIF. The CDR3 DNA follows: TGTGCCTGTGACACCGTAGGAGTCGCAGATAAACTCATCTTT.

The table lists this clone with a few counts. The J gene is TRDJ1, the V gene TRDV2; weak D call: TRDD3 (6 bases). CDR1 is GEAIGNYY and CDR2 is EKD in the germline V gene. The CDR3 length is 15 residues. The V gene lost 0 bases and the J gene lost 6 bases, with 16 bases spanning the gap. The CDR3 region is CACDTVAGEKNKLIF. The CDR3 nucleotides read TGTGCCTGTGACACCGTGGCTGGGGAGAAAAATAAACTCATCTTT.

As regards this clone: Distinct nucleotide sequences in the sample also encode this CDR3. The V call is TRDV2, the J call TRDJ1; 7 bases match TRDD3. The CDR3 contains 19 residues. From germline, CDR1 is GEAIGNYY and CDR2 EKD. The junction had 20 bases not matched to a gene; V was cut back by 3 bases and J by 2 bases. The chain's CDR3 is CACDSLLGLHTGTTDKLIF. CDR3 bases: TGTGCCTGTGACTCCCTACTGGGGTTACATACGGGGACTACCGATAAACTCATCTTT.

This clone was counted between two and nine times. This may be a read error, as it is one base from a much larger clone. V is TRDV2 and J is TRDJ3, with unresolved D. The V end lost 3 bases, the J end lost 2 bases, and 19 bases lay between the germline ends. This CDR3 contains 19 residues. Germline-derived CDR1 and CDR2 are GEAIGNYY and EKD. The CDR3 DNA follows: TGTGCCTGTGACCCACTACACGTCTACGTGGCCTGGGACACCCGACAGATGTTTTTC. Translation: CACDPLHVYVAWDTRQMFF.

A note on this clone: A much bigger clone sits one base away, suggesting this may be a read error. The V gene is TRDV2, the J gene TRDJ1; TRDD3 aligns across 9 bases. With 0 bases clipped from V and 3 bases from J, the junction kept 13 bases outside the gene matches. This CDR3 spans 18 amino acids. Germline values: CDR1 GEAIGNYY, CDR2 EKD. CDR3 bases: TGTGCCTGTGACACCTTTTACTCTGGGGGATCGGAGGCCGATAAACTCATCTTT. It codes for CACDTFYSGGSEADKLIF.

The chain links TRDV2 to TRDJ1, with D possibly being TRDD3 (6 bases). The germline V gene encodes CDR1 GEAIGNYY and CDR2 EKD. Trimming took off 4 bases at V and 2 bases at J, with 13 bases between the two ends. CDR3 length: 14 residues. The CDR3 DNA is TGTGCCTGTGAATGGATACAAGGAACCGATAAACTCATCTTT. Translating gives CACEWIQGTDKLIF.

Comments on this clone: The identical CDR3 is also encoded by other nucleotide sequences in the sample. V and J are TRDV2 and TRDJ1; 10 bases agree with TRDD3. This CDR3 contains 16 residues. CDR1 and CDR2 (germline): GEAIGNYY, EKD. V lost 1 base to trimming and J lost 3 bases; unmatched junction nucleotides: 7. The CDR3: CACDTLLLGDADKLIF. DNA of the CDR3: TGTGCCTGTGACACGCTTTTACTGGGGGATGCCGATAAACTCATCTTT.

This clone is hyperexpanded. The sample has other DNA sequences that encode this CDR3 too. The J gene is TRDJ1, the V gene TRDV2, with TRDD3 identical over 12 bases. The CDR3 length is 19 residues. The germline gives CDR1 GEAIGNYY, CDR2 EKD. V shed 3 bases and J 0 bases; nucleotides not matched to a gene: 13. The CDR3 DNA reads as TGTGCCTGTGACCCAGTACTGGGGGATACTTTCCGGTACACCGATAAACTCATCTTT. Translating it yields CACDPVLGDTFRYTDKLIF.

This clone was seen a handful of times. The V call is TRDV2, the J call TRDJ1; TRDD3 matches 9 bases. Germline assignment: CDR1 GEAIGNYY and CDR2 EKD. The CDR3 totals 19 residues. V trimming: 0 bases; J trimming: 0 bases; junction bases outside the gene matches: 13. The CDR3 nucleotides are TGTGCCTGTGACACCATCGGGGGACTGGGGGACGTGTACACCGATAAACTCATCTTT. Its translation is CACDTIGGLGDVYTDKLIF.

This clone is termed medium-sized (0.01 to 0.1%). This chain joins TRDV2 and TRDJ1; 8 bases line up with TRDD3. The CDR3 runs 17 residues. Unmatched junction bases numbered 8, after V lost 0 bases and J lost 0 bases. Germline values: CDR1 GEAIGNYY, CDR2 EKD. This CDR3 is CACDTVVGYGYTDKLIF. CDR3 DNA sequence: TGTGCCTGTGACACCGTCGTGGGATACGGGTACACCGATAAACTCATCTTT.

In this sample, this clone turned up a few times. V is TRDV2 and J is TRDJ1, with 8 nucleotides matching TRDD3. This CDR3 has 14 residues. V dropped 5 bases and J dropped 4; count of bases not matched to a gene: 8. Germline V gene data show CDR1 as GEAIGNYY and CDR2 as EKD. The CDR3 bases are TGTGCCTGTGTCCTGCTGGGGGACCTCGATAAACTCATCTTT. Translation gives CACVLLGDLDKLIF.

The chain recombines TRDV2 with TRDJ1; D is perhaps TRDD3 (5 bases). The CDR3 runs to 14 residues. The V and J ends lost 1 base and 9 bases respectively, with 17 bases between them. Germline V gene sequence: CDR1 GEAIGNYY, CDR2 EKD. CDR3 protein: CACDTWSGRGELIF. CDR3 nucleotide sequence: TGTGCCTGTGACACGTGGTCGGGACGGGGGGAACTCATCTTT.

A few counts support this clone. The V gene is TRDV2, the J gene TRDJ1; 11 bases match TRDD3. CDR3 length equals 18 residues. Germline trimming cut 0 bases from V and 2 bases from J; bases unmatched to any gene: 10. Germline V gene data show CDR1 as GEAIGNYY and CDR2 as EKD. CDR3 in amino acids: CACDTVRNGGYVTDKLIF. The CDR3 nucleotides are TGTGCCTGTGACACCGTTAGGAATGGGGGATACGTTACCGATAAACTCATCTTT.

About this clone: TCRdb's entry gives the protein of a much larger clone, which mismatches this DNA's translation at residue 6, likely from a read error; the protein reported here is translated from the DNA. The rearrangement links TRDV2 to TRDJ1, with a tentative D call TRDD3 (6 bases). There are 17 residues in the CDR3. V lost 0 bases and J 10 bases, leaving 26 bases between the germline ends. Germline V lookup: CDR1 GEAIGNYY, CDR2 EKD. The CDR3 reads CACDTAGPGEPNNGLIF. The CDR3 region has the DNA TGTGCCTGTGACACCGCTGGGCCGGGGGAACCGAACAACGGACTCATCTTT.

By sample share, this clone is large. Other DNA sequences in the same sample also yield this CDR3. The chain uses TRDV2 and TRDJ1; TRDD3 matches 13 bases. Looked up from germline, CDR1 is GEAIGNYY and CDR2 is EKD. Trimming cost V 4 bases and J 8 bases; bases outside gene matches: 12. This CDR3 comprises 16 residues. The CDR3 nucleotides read TGTGCCTGTGATCACGTACTGGGGGATACGGCCCGAAAACTCATCTTT. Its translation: CACDHVLGDTARKLIF.

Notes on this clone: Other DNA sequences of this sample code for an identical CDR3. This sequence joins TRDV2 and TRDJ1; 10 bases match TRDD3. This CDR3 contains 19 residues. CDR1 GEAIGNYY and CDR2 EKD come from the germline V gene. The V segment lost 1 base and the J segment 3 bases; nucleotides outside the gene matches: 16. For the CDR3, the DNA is TGTGCCTGTGACACTTTGAGAGGTACTGGGGGATTTTACGCCGATAAACTCATCTTT. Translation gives CACDTLRGTGGFYADKLIF.

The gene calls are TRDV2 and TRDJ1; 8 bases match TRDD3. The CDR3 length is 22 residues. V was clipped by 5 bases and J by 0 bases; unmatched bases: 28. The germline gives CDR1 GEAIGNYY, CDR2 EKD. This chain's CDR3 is CACVKISPRFWGTREYTDKLIF. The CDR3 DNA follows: TGTGCCTGTGTTAAAATCTCCCCCCGTTTCTGGGGGACACGGGAGTACACCGATAAACTCATCTTT.

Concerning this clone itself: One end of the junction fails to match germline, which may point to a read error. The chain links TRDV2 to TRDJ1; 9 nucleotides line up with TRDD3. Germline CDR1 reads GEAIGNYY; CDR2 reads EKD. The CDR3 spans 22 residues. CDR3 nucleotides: TGTGCCTGTGACACCCTCTTCACACATAAGGGGGATACTGGGGGTAACACCTATAAACTCATCTTT. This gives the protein CACDTLFTHKGDTGGNTYKLIF.

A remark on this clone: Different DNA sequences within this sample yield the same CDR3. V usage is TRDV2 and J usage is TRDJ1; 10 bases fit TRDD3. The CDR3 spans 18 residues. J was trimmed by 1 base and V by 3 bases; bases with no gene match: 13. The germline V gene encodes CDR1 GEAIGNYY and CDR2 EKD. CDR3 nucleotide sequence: TGTGCCTGTGACCCCGTTGGGGGGATACGGGTAAGCACCGATAAACTCATCTTT. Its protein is CACDPVGGIRVSTDKLIF.

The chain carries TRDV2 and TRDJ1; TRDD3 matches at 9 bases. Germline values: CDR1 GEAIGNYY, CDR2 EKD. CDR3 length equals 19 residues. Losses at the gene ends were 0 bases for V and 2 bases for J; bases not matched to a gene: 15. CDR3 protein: CACDTLNRLGIRGTDKLIF. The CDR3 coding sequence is TGTGCCTGTGACACCTTAAACCGTTTGGGGATACGGGGGACCGATAAACTCATCTTT.

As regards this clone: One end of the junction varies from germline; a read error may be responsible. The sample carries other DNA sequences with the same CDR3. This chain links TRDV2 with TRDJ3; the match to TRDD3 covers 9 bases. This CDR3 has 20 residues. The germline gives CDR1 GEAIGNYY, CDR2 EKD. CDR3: CACDHILGDLSSWDTRQMFF. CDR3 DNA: TGTGCCTGTGACCATATACTGGGGGACCTATCCTCCTGGGACACCCGACAAATGTTTTTC.

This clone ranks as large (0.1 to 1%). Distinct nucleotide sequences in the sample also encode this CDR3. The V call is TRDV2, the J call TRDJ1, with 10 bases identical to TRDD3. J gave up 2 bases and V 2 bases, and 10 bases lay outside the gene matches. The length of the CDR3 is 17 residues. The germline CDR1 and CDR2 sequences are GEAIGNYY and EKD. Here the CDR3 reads CACDSLRGIRGTDKLIF. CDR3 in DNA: TGTGCCTGTGACAGCCTGAGGGGGATACGCGGGACCGATAAACTCATCTTT.

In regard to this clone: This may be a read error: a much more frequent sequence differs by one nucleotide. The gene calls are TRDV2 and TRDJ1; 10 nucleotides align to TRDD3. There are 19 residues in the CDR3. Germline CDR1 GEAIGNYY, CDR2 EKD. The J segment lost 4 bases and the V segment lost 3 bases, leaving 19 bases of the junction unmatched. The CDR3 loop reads CACDWVGAGDTRNNDKLIF. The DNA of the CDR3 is TGTGCCTGTGACTGGGTTGGTGCGGGGGATACGCGAAACAACGATAAACTCATCTTT.

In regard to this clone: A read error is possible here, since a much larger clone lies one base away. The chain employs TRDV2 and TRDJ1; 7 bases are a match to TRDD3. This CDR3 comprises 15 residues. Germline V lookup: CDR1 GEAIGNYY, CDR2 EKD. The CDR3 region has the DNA TGTGCCTGTGACCCGGTGGGGATAGGTCCCGATAACCTCATCTTT. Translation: CACDPVGIGPDNLIF.

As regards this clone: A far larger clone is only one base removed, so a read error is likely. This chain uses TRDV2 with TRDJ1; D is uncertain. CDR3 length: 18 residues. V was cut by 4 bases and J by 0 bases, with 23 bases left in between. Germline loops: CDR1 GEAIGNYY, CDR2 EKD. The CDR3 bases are TGTGCCTGTGAAGCGGTACCGTCAGGGACCCAATACACCGATAAACTCATCTTT. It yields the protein CACEAVPSGTQYTDKLIF.